Listed below are T cell receptor beta chains from one sample, sequenced in a study of spatial heterogeneity in lung cancer. One entry per CDR3 protein, called by TCRdb with MiXCR from the 5' RACE reads. The profile shows more than 9,000 distinct CDR3 sequences, about 6.9% of them singletons. Sequences were derived from lung tumor tissue, sampled at surgery. The receptors come from a male donor with early-stage non-small cell lung cancer. Both conserved end residues are part of each CDR3. Fields, in order: V gene, D gene, clone size, J gene, CDR3 DNA, CDR3 protein. The D gene is left open where the match is weak. Clone size appears in some rows only: once, few, many, or a class for an expanded clone.

TRBV7-9,TRBD2,medium-sized,TRBJ2-7,TGTGCCAGCAGCCCCACCTATCCCGGGACTAGCGTCTACTTC,CASSPTYPGTSVYF
TRBV27,.,many,TRBJ2-7,TGTGCCAGCAGTTTAACGGCACAAAACTACGAGCAGTACTTC,CASSLTAQNYEQYF
TRBV20-1,.,medium-sized,TRBJ1-1,TGCAGTGCTAGTCGCAGGGGATCAATAAAGAACACTGAAGCTTTCTTT,CSASRRGSIKNTEAFF
TRBV24-1,.,.,TRBJ1-5,TGTGCCACCAGTGAAGGAGTGGAGGAGCCCCAGCATTTT,CATSEGVEEPQHF
TRBV20-1,.,many,TRBJ1-1,TGCAGTGCTAGAGATCCCCAGGGGTACATGAACACTGAAGCTTTCTTT,CSARDPQGYMNTEAFF
TRBV2,TRBD1,many,TRBJ1-3,TGTGCCAGCAGCCGGGACAGCCGAACTGGAAACACCATATATTTT,CASSRDSRTGNTIYF
TRBV12-3/TRBV12-4,TRBD2,many,TRBJ2-3,TGTGCCAGCAGTTTGGGACTAGCGGGAAGATTCACAGATACGCAGTATTTT,CASSLGLAGRFTDTQYF
TRBV15,TRBD1,few,TRBJ1-1,TGTGCCACCAGCAGAGATTACAGGGGGCTGGGAACTGAAGCTTTCTTT,CATSRDYRGLGTEAFF
TRBV3-1,TRBD1,many,TRBJ2-4,TGTGCCAGCAGTCGGTACAGGGGGGACATTCAGTACTTC,CASSRYRGDIQYF
TRBV28,TRBD2,many,TRBJ2-1,TGTGCCAGCCGGACTAGCGGGGAAGTCAATGAGCAGTTCTTC,CASRTSGEVNEQFF
TRBV27,TRBD1,.,TRBJ1-1,TGTGCCAGCAGTTTAATTCACAGGGGATACACTGAAGCTTTCTTT,CASSLIHRGYTEAFF
TRBV3-1,TRBD2,medium-sized,TRBJ2-7,TGTGCCAGCAGCCAAAGAATTGGACTAGCGGGAGTCTACGAGCAGTACTTC,CASSQRIGLAGVYEQYF
TRBV11-2,TRBD1,few,TRBJ2-2,TGTGCCAGCAGCTCCCGGGACAGCCGGAACACCGGGGAGCTGTTTTTT,CASSSRDSRNTGELFF
TRBV5-1,TRBD1,.,TRBJ2-7,TGCGCCAGCACCCAAAAGATGGGACAGTACGGGCAGTACTTT,CASTQKMGQYGQYF
TRBV6-2/TRBV6-3,TRBD1,.,TRBJ2-4,TGTGCCAGCAGTATGGGACAGAAAAACATTCAGTACTTC,CASSMGQKNIQYF
TRBV5-5,.,many,TRBJ2-2,TGTGCCAGCAGCTCCTACGGGCAGGGGAACACCGGGGAGCTGTTTTTT,CASSSYGQGNTGELFF
TRBV4-1,TRBD1,many,TRBJ1-2,TGCGCCAGCAGTATGGACAGGGACTATGGCTACACCTTC,CASSMDRDYGYTF
TRBV5-1,.,many,TRBJ1-6,TGCGTCAGCTCAAATGGACAGCAAAATTCACCCCTCCACTTT,CVSSNGQQNSPLHF
TRBV4-3,.,few,TRBJ2-1,TGCGCCAGCAGCCAAGATCGAGGGAACTACAATGAGCAGTTCTTC,CASSQDRGNYNEQFF
TRBV28,TRBD1,many,TRBJ2-7,TGTGCCACCCAAAGTGGACAGGGTGGCGAGCAGTACTTC,CATQSGQGGEQYF
TRBV10-3,.,large,TRBJ2-7,TGTGCCATCAGTGAGACCGGGTCCGGGAACTCCTACGAGCAGTACTTC,CAISETGSGNSYEQYF
TRBV25-1,.,many,TRBJ1-3,TGTGCCAGCAGTGACAGGGGCTCTGGAAACACCATATATTTT,CASSDRGSGNTIYF
TRBV20-1,.,many,TRBJ2-5,TGCAGTGCCAGGGGGGGAGGGACGTCAGAGAAGACCCAGTACTTC,CSARGGGTSEKTQYF
TRBV9,.,many,TRBJ2-2,TGTGCCAGCAGCGCCTCAGGGGTCGGGGAGCTGTTTTTT,CASSASGVGELFF